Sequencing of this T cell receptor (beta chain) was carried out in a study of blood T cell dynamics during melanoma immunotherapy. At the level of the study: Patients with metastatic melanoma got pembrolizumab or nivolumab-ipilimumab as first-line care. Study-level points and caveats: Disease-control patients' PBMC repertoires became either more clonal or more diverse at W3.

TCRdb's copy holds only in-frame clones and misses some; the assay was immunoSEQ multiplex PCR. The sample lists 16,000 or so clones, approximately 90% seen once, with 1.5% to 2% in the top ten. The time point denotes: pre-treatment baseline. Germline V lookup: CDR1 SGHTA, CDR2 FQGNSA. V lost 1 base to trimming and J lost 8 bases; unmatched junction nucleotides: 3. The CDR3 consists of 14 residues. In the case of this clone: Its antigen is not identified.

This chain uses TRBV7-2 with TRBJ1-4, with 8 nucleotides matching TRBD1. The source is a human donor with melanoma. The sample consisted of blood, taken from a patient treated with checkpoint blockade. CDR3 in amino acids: CASSLGTGYEKLFF. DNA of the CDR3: TGTGCCAGCAGCTTAGGGACAGGGTACGAAAAACTGTTTTTT.